This TCR beta chain comes out of a study of OX40 agonist ivuxolimab in advanced cancers. Turning to the study itself: The dose-escalation cohort was approximately 85% male, with a mean age of around 60 years, ranging roughly 23 to 79.

The method was immunoSEQ multiplex PCR; TCRdb's version includes in-frame clones alone and lacks a portion of them. The sample carries over 85,000 clones, approximately 89% recorded once. The study, taken as a whole, reports: Relative to CD4+ cells, CD8+ T cells on average had more expanded clones. By week 6 at 0.1 to 3.0 mg/kg, blood CD4+ and CD8+ T cells had expanded clonally.

CDR3 length: 15 residues. The V and J ends lost 6 bases and 8 bases, in that order; junction bases with no gene match: 10. Germline V lookup: CDR1 SGHTA, CDR2 FQGNSA. In the case of this clone: Its antigen is undetermined.

The chain employs TRBV7-2 and TRBJ1-4, with 9 bases identical to TRBD1. The TCR sequence derives from an adult with an advanced solid tumor such as melanoma, head and neck, liver or kidney cancer. Sequencing was performed on CD4+ or CD8+ T cells sorted from blood, taken in a trial of the OX40 agonist ivuxolimab. The CDR3 DNA follows: TGTGCCAGCAGTCCGGAACAGGGGGCATGGGAAAAACTGTTTTTT. Protein product: CASSPEQGAWEKLFF.